This section outlines one TCR beta chain sequence together with its context. This clone was observed a single time. The antigen it binds to is not known. There are no base qualities to consult, and no much larger clone falls within one base. The source of the sample is a study of T cell responses to AZD1222 COVID-19 vaccine (dated by TCRdb to 2020 to 2023). Looking at the study overall: A total of 230 to 250 trial participants underwent TCR sequencing, of whom about 200 had received two doses of AZD1222 and some 25 had received two doses of the MenACWY control vaccine. Enrollment into the trials was organized by age into subgroups of 18-55, 56-69 and 70-plus years, and those subgroups contained about 160, 30 and 59 TCR-sequenced participants, respectively.

V sheds 8 bases and J sheds 2 bases, leaving 17 bases between their ends. CDR1 SNHLY and CDR2 FYNNEI are derived from the germline V gene. The CDR3 runs 15 residues from the cysteine to the phenylalanine. CDR3 DNA is the only sequence kept; it has 45 bases, read in frame from the first base. Points the paper makes about the study in general: Only five or six AZD1222 recipients were SARS-CoV-2 seropositive at baseline, limiting conclusions about previously exposed vaccinees. A significant rise in spike-specific TCR breadth and depth was observed after two AZD1222 doses relative to day 0 and relative to MenACWY recipients. In the small 56-69-year group, the increase in depth fell short of significance, most likely because of low power. Nearly half of unique spike-specific TCRs reportedly recognized epitopes outside regions mutated in the B.1.351 and B.1.1.7 variants. CD4 TCRs associated with the vaccine covered the entire spike protein, and the dominant responses were in regions 160-218 and 743-854. No day 14 peak-response samples were available, so repertoires were characterized only after the peak T cell response. Participants were mostly white British and included more females than males, and it was suggested by the authors that clonal diversity may have been underestimated.

The CDR3 regions of human TCRbeta chains were analyzed by immunosequencing. The paper's processing steps were these. Repertoire TCRs were checked for matches against a reference library of SARS-CoV-2-specific TCRs that had been generated using the MIRA antigen-specificity platform. Breadth was defined as the fraction of unique TCRs that were SARS-CoV-2-associated. Depth was defined as the fraction of total T cells that were SARS-CoV-2-associated. Each spike-specific TCR was assigned to its reactive spike region and to a CD4 or CD8 class using the MIRA data. Log10-transformed breadth and depth values were compared by one-way ANOVA with Sidak's multiple comparisons tests. Drawn from immuneACCESS, this table holds only the in-frame rearrangements with V and J called that TCRdb kept. Clones are partly lost; checked studies trace under half to an unresolved V gene and leave the rest unexplained. V and J calls and clone size are given by that table; D and trimming were obtained from the DNA. The sample profile shows about 130,000 clones; 88% of them were found once. The ten largest clones take up under 6% of the sample.

In the paper's terms, the time point label means: about 28 days (+/-7) after the second vaccine dose. AZD1222 recipients whose second dose came at about 4 weeks and those whose second dose came at about 12 weeks were combined into one group, since spike-specific TCR depth and breadth did not differ between the two schedules. Vaccinee samples were obtained from the UK trials COV001 and COV002, which included a single-blind randomized controlled phase 2/3 trial of AZD1222 (ChAdOx1 nCoV-19) in healthy adults. For TCRbeta chain sequencing, PBMC samples were collected from trial participants at day 0 and at day 28 after the second dose.

The clonotype originates from an adult who received the AZD1222 COVID-19 vaccine. Sample: peripheral blood, taken 28 days after the second AZD1222 dose. The V gene is TRBV2 and the J gene is TRBJ2-3, with an unclear D gene assignment. The CDR3: CASCELRGPTDTQYF. The base sequence is TGTGCCAGCTGCGAGCTGCGAGGCCCCACAGATACGCAGTATTTT.